This T cell receptor beta chain was identified in a study of T-cell reconstitution after alpha-beta-depleted transplantation in children. The study, taken as a whole, reports: Expanded clones from the graft, numbering several hundred, reportedly supplied alpha-beta T cells about two months after transplant. A year had passed since transplant, and T-cell counts and diversity by then came mostly from newly produced T cells. Surviving thymic progenitors and recipient T cells were the source of high TCRbeta diversity at day 60 in some patients.

Trimming stripped 3 bases from V and 1 base from J, with 9 bases between. The CDR3 extends over 14 amino acids. This clonotype was found many times. Its matching antigen is unknown. Unique molecular identifiers were built into the TCRbeta library. TCRdb recomputed calls from the PCR reads with MiXCR, one row per CDR3 protein. In the table there are 200,000 to 300,000 distinct CDR3 sequences, under 9.5% of which are singletons. Sequenced material: PBMCs, mostly from graft donor cells, taken 180 days after TCRalphabeta/CD19-depleted stem cell transplant. The clonotype originates from a male patient aged 10 to 17 who had a stem cell transplant for acute lymphoblastic leukemia, so the T cells may come from the graft donor. V gene TRBV12-3 or TRBV12-4 combines with J gene TRBJ2-5; possibly TRBD1 or TRBD2 for D (6 bases each). The CDR3 sequence: CASSFRGAQETQYF. DNA for the CDR3: TGTGCCAGCAGTTTTAGGGGGGCCCAAGAGACCCAGTACTTC.